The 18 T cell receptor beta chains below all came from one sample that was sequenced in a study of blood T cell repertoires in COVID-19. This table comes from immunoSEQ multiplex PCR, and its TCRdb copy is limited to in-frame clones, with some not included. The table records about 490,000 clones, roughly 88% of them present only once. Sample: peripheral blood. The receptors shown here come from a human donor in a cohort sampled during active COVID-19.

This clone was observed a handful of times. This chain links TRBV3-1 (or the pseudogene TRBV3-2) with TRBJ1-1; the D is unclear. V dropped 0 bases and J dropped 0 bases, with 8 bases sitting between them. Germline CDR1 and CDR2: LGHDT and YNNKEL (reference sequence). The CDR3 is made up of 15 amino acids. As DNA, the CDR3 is TGTGCCAGCAGCCAAGATCGAGGGATGAACACTGAAGCTTTCTTT. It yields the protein CASSQDRGMNTEAFF.

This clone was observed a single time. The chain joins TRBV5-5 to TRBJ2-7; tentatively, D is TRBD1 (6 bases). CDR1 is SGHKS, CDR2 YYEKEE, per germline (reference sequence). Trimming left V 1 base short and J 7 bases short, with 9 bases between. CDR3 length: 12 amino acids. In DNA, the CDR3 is TGTGCCAGCAGCTTGACAGGGAATGAGCAGTACTTC. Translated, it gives CASSLTGNEQYF.

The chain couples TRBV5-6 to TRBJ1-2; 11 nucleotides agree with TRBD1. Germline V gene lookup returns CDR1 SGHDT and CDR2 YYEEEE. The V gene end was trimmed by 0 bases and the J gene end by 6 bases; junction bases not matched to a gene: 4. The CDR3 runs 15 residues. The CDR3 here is CASSLVGQGVHGYTF. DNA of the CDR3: TGTGCCAGCAGCTTGGTGGGACAGGGGGTCCATGGCTACACCTTC.

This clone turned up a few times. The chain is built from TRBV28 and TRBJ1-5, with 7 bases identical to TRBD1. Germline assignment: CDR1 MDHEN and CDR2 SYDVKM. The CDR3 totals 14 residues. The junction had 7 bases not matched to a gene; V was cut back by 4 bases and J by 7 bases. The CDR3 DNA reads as TGTGCCAGCAGTTCCAGACAGGGAATGCAGCCCCAGCATTTT. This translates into CASSSRQGMQPQHF.

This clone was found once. CDR3 loop: CASSGQGAGFYEAFF. For the CDR3, the DNA is TGTGCCAGCAGTGGACAGGGGGCCGGTTTTTATGAAGCTTTCTTT. The chain uses TRBV28 and TRBJ1-1, with 11 positions matching TRBD1. There are 15 residues in the CDR3. Trimming took 5 bases from V and 7 from J; bases not matched to a gene: 9. Germline V lookup: CDR1 MDHEN, CDR2 SYDVKM.

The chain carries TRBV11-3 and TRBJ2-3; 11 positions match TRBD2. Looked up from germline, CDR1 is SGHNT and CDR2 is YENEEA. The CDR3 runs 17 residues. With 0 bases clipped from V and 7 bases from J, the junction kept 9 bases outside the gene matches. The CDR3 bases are TGTGCCAGCAGCTTAGATATGGCGGCTAGCGGGAGGAATACGCAGTATTTT. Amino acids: CASSLDMAASGRNTQYF.

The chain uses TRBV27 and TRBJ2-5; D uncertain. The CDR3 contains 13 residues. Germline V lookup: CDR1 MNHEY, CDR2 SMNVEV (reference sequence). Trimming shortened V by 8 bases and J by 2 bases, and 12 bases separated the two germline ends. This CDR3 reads CASRPDFQETQYF. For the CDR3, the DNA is TGTGCCAGCCGCCCCGACTTTCAAGAGACCCAGTACTTC.

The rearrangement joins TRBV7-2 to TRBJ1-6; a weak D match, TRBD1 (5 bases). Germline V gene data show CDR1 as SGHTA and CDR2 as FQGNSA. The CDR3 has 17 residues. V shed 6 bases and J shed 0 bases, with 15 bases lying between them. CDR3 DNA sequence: TGTGCCAGCAGTGTTGACAGCATAAGCTCCTATAATTCACCCCTCCACTTT. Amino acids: CASSVDSISSYNSPLHF.

The CDR3 nucleotides read TGTGCCAGCAGCCACACCTTGCGGGACAGGGACTATGGCTACACCTTC. Encoded protein: CASSHTLRDRDYGYTF. The genes are TRBV4-2 and TRBJ1-2, with 9 bases lining up with TRBD1. The CDR3 totals 16 residues. Trimming cost V 3 bases and J 3 bases; bases outside gene matches: 8. The germline CDR1 and CDR2 sequences are LGHNA and YNFKEQ.

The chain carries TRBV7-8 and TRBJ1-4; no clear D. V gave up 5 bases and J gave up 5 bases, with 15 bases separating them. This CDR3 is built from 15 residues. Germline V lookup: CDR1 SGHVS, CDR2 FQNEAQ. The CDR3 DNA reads TGTGCCAGCAGCCCCGGTGCGACAAGAAATGAAAAACTGTTTTTT. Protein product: CASSPGATRNEKLFF.

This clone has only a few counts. CDR3 in amino acids: CASSFVAQETQYF. CDR3 coding DNA: TGTGCCAGCAGTTTTGTAGCGCAAGAGACCCAGTACTTC. The V gene is TRBV12-3 or TRBV12-4, the J gene TRBJ2-5; D might be TRBD2 (5 bases). The CDR3 loop spans 13 amino acids. V was cut by 3 bases and J by 2 bases, with 7 bases left in between.

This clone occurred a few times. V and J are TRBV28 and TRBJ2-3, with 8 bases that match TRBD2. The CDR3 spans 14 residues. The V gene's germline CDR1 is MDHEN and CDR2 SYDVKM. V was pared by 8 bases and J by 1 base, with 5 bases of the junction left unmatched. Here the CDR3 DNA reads TGTGCCAGCCGGGGGGGGCCCGGCACAGATACGCAGTATTTT. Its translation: CASRGGPGTDTQYF.

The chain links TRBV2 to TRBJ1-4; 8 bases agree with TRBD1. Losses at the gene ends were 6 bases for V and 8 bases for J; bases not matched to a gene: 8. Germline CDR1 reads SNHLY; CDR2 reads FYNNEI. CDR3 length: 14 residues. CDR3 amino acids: CASRETGDGEKLFF. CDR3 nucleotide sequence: TGTGCCAGCAGGGAGACAGGGGACGGCGAAAAACTGTTTTTT.

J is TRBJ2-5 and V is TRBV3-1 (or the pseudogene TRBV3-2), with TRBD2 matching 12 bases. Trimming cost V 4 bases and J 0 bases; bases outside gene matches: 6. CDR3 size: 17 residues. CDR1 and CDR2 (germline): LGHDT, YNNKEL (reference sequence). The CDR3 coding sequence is TGTGCCAGCAGCCCCAAGACTAGCGGGAGTCACCAAGAGACCCAGTACTTC. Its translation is CASSPKTSGSHQETQYF.

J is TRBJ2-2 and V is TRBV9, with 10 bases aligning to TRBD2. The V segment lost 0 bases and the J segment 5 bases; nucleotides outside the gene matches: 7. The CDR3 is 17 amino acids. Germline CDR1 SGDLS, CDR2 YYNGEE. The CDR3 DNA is TGTGCCAGCAGCGTAGGGGAGGCTAGCGGGAGAACCGGGGAGCTGTTTTTT. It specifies CASSVGEASGRTGELFF.

The CDR3 DNA sequence: TGTGCCAGTAGTATTTCAGACTCCTACAATGAGCAGTTCTTC. Translating it yields CASSISDSYNEQFF. The chain is built from TRBV19 and TRBJ2-1; no clear D gene. Per germline, CDR1 LNHDA and CDR2 SQIVND (reference sequence). Trimming cost V 3 bases and J 0 bases, with 6 bases left between them. This CDR3 region has 14 residues.

The CDR3 bases are TGCAGCGTTGTAGGACAGGGAAGTGAAAAACTGTTTTTT. As protein: CSVVGQGSEKLFF. The J gene is TRBJ1-4, the V gene TRBV29-1; 8 bases align to TRBD1. V lost 4 bases to trimming and J lost 7 bases; unmatched junction nucleotides: 5. Germline assignment: CDR1 SQVTM and CDR2 ANQGSEA. This CDR3 is 13 amino acids long.

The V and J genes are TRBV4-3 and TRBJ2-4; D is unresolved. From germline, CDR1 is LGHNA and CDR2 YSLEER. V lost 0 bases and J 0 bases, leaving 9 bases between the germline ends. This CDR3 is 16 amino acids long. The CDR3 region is CASSQDFGLAKNIQYF. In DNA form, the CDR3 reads TGCGCCAGCAGCCAAGATTTCGGTTTAGCCAAAAACATTCAGTACTTC.